The 8 T cell receptor beta chains listed next were all sequenced from one sample in a study of T cells in Graves' hyperthyroidism and ophthalmopathy. TCR beta CDR3 region amplification was performed from RNA transcripts. Carried out on the TCR CDR3, a first-round RT-PCR used the HTBI primer set. MiXCR was run by TCRdb on the multiplex PCR reads, yielding one entry per CDR3 protein. The data contain under 350,000 distinct CDR3 sequences, 20% to 30% of them singletons. Source material: blood. These receptor sequences come from a middle-aged man with Graves' hyperthyroidism that later progressed to Graves' ophthalmopathy.

The sample holds a few counts of this clonotype. The chain carries TRBV6-1 and TRBJ2-7; D remains unclear. The CDR3 has 15 residues. Trimming left V 4 bases short and J 2 bases short, with 15 bases between. CDR1 MNHNS and CDR2 SASEGT come from the germline V gene. DNA for the CDR3: TGTGCCAGCAGTGCTCCCCCGGGCGCGACCTACGAGCAGTACTTC. Its protein is CASSAPPGATYEQYF.

This clonotype was seen ten or more times. The chain is built from TRBV3-1 and TRBJ2-7; D possibly corresponds to TRBD2 (5 bases). There are 16 residues in the CDR3. With 1 base removed from V and 3 bases from J, the gap between germline ends came to 16 bases. CDR1 is LGHDT, CDR2 YNNKEL, per germline (reference sequence). The CDR3 coding sequence is TGTGCCAGCAGCCAAGGTGGGAGACGAGCCGACTACGAGCAGTACTTC. The encoded protein is CASSQGGRRADYEQYF.

This clonotype appeared many times. The chain couples TRBV18 to TRBJ1-2; no definite D call. Trimming removed 2 bases at V and 8 bases at J, with 24 bases between. From germline, CDR1 is KGHSH and CDR2 LQKENI. The CDR3 runs 17 residues. The CDR3 bases are TGTGCCAGCTCACCAGTGGGTCCTCAAGACCCAACGCGGGGCTACACCTTC. Translation: CASSPVGPQDPTRGYTF.

The V and J genes are TRBV27 and TRBJ1-2, with 8 bases aligning to TRBD1. The CDR3 sequence is 16 residues long. Germline trimming cut 6 bases from V and 1 base from J; bases unmatched to any gene: 10. Germline V gene sequence: CDR1 MNHEY, CDR2 SMNVEV (reference sequence). This CDR3 is CASSPGQGRGNYGYTF. CDR3 DNA: TGTGCCAGCAGCCCCGGACAGGGAAGGGGTAACTATGGCTACACCTTC.

J is TRBJ2-5 and V is TRBV28; weak D call: TRBD2 (6 bases). Trimming took 3 bases from V and 2 from J, leaving 13 bases between them. Germline V gives CDR1 MDHEN, CDR2 SYDVKM. CDR3 size: 15 residues. Here the CDR3 reads CASSFRLAHQETQYF. The DNA for the CDR3 is TGTGCCAGCAGTTTCCGGCTAGCGCATCAAGAGACCCAGTACTTC.

The rearrangement uses TRBV6-1 and TRBJ1-2; TRBD1 matches at 8 bases. Germline trimming cut 6 bases from V and 8 bases from J; bases unmatched to any gene: 8. CDR1 and CDR2 from the germline V gene are MNHNS and SASEGT. CDR3 length: 13 residues. CDR3 sequence: CASRPTGGEGYTF. The CDR3 coding sequence is TGTGCCAGCAGACCCACAGGGGGTGAAGGCTACACCTTC.

The genes are TRBV19 and TRBJ1-3; 7 bases agree with TRBD1. Germline V CDR1 and CDR2: LNHDA, SQIVND (reference sequence). The CDR3 is made up of 15 amino acids. Trimming took 3 bases from V and 1 from J; bases not matched to a gene: 3. CDR3 coding DNA: TGTGCCAGTAGTATTAGGGGGCCATCTGGAAACACCATATATTTT. Translation: CASSIRGPSGNTIYF.

The chain uses TRBV6-1 and TRBJ2-5, with D uncertain. The CDR3 has 16 amino acids. The V gene's germline CDR1 is MNHNS and CDR2 SASEGT. The V and J ends lost 2 bases and 6 bases respectively, with 19 bases between them. The CDR3 DNA reads TGTGCCAGCAGTGAATTTTCGTCCTCCTTCGAGAAGACCCAGTACTTC. Translation gives CASSEFSSSFEKTQYF.